A single sample gave rise to the 30 T cell receptor beta chains below, sequenced in a study of shared clonotypes between healthy human individuals. Using immunoSEQ multiplex PCR, the repertoire was profiled, and TCRdb retains in-frame clones only, with some absent. The sample carries some 2.1 million clones, just under 95% recorded once. Only CD45RO-negative cells positively selected for CCR7 counted as naive CD8 cells, so terminally differentiated effector memory CD45RA+ cells were excluded. The specimen sequenced was naive CD8+ T cells sorted from blood. Source of these receptors: a man younger than 35 in good health.

This clone was recorded once. The chain couples TRBV5-6 to TRBJ2-1; possibly TRBD1 for D (7 bases). The CDR3 loop spans 14 amino acids. Per the germline V gene, CDR1 is SGHDT and CDR2 is YYEEEE. The V end lost 4 bases, the J end lost 4 bases, and 12 bases lay between the germline ends. The CDR3 sequence is CASSGGTAYNEQFF. The CDR3 nucleotides are TGTGCCAGCAGCGGCGGGACAGCATACAATGAGCAGTTCTTC.

V gene TRBV7-2 combines with J gene TRBJ2-7; D possibly corresponds to TRBD1 (6 bases). CDR3 size: 14 residues. The germline V gene has CDR1 SGHTA and CDR2 FQGNSA. Trimming took 4 bases from V and 3 from J, leaving 13 bases between them. The CDR3 here is CASSSDTGNYEQYF. CDR3 coding DNA: TGTGCCAGCAGCTCAGATACAGGGAACTACGAGCAGTACTTC. Based on the CDR3 plus reference TRBV7-2 and TRBJ2-7, the full variable domain is GAGVSQSPSNKVTEKGKDVELRCDPISGHTALYWYRQSLGQGLEFLIYFQGNSAPDKSGLPSDRFSAERTGGSVSTLTIQRTQQEDSAVYLCASSSDTGNYEQYFGPGTRLTVT.

The chain is built from TRBV5-6 and TRBJ2-7; a weak D match, TRBD1 (6 bases). Germline CDR1 SGHDT, CDR2 YYEEEE. The germline V and J ends were trimmed by 0 bases and 5 bases, with 9 bases remaining between them. The CDR3 runs 13 residues. The CDR3: CASSLEGEHEQYF. The CDR3, as DNA: TGTGCCAGCAGCTTGGAGGGGGAACACGAGCAGTACTTC.

This chain uses TRBV6-1 with TRBJ1-2; no clear D. This CDR3 region has 15 residues. V lost 2 bases, J lost 0 bases, and 10 bases lay in between. CDR1 and CDR2 from the germline V gene are MNHNS and SASEGT. In nucleotides, the CDR3 is TGTGCCAGCAGTGAATACAGCTCACCTAACTATGGCTACACCTTC. Translated: CASSEYSSPNYGYTF.

This chain connects TRBV27 to TRBJ1-6, with D unclear. Germline CDR1 and CDR2: MNHEY and SMNVEV (reference sequence). The V end lost 5 bases, the J end lost 2 bases, and 10 bases lay between the germline ends. The CDR3 has 15 amino acids. CDR3 bases: TGTGCCAGCAGTCCGGGCTTACCCTATAATTCACCCCTCCACTTT. This encodes CASSPGLPYNSPLHF.

V usage is TRBV9 and J usage is TRBJ2-7; a weak D match, TRBD2 (6 bases). Trimming removed 4 bases from V and 5 bases from J, with 13 bases in between. CDR1 SGDLS and CDR2 YYNGEE come from the germline V gene. This CDR3 is 13 amino acids long. The CDR3 DNA reads as TGTGCCAGCAGCCCCGGAGGGCTCCACGAGCAGTACTTC. Translated, it gives CASSPGGLHEQYF.

The V call is TRBV7-9, the J call TRBJ2-5; 11 bases align to TRBD1. CDR3 length: 16 residues. CDR1 and CDR2 from the germline V gene are SEHNR and FQNEAQ (reference sequence). V lost 5 bases and J lost 6; bases outside the gene matches: 11. The CDR3 region has the DNA TGTGCCAGCAGCCATCCAACTCGGGACAGGGGGAAGACCCAGTACTTC. Protein sequence: CASSHPTRDRGKTQYF. The full variable domain, its missing parts supplied by reference TRBV7-9 and TRBJ2-5, is DTGVSQNPRHKITKRGQNVTFRCDPISEHNRLYWYRQTLGQGPEFLTYFQNEAQLEKSRLLSDRFSAERPKGSFSTLEIQRTEQGDSAMYLCASSHPTRDRGKTQYFGPGTRLLVL.

The chain couples TRBV30 to TRBJ2-7; D is unclear. Trimming took 0 bases from V and 1 from J, leaving 10 bases between them. The CDR3 runs to 14 residues. Germline V CDR1 and CDR2: GTSNPN, SVGIG (reference sequence). CDR3 loop: CAWSVSGSSYEQYF. Written as DNA, the CDR3 is TGTGCCTGGAGTGTGTCAGGCTCTTCCTACGAGCAGTACTTC.

The chain recombines TRBV9 with TRBJ2-7; 9 bases line up with TRBD1. The CDR3 sequence is 15 residues long. Trimming took 3 bases from V and 2 from J; bases not matched to a gene: 6. CDR1 and CDR2 from the germline V gene are SGDLS and YYNGEE. The CDR3 region has the DNA TGTGCCAGCAGCGCAGGGACAGGGAACCCCTACGAGCAGTACTTC. Translation: CASSAGTGNPYEQYF.

This chain links TRBV27 with TRBJ1-1, with D maybe TRBD1 (5 bases). The V end was cut by 3 bases, the J end by 4 bases, with 9 bases between. CDR3 length equals 13 residues. Germline V gene lookup returns CDR1 MNHEY and CDR2 SMNVEV (reference sequence). In nucleotides, the CDR3 is TGTGCCAGCAGTTTCCCCAGGGCCACTGAAGCTTTCTTT. This translates into CASSFPRATEAFF.

The chain carries TRBV5-4 and TRBJ2-7, with 8 bases aligning to TRBD2. This CDR3 comprises 14 residues. Germline V lookup: CDR1 SGHNT, CDR2 YYREEE (reference sequence). V shed 3 bases and J 3 bases; nucleotides not matched to a gene: 5. The CDR3 here is CASSSGLGGYEQYF. In DNA, the CDR3 is TGTGCCAGCAGCTCGGGACTAGGGGGCTACGAGCAGTACTTC.

This chain joins TRBV2 and TRBJ2-6, with TRBD1 as a possible D gene (6 bases). V lost 6 bases, J lost 19 bases, and 19 bases lay in between. The CDR3 consists of 12 residues. The germline V gene encodes CDR1 SNHLY and CDR2 FYNNEI. The CDR3 DNA reads TGTGCCAGCAGGGTCAACCTGGACAGTTTAACTTTC. Translation: CASRVNLDSLTF.

This clone turned up a few times. At the DNA level, this CDR3 is encoded by other sequences in the same sample as well. CDR3 sequence (DNA): TGTGCCAGCAGTTACGGGGGTAACTATGGCTACACCTTC. Its protein is CASSYGGNYGYTF. J is TRBJ1-2 and V is TRBV6-5; possible D gene TRBD1, 5 bases. CDR1 is MNHEY, CDR2 SVGAGI, per germline. The CDR3 has 13 residues. V dropped 2 bases and J dropped 1 base, with 5 bases sitting between them.

With regard to this clone: Other DNA sequences of this sample code for an identical CDR3. This rearrangement joins TRBV27 to TRBJ2-7; TRBD1 agrees at 7 bases. Germline-derived CDR1 and CDR2 are MNHEY and SMNVEV (reference sequence). The CDR3 has 16 amino acids. V gave up 0 bases and J gave up 2 bases; unmatched junction bases: 7. CDR3 protein: CASSLSRQGVPYEQYF. CDR3 in DNA: TGTGCCAGCAGTTTATCCCGGCAGGGGGTACCCTACGAGCAGTACTTC.

V usage is TRBV6-1 and J usage is TRBJ2-7; possible D gene TRBD1, 5 bases. Trimming stripped 5 bases from V and 5 bases from J, with 16 bases between. Germline values: CDR1 MNHNS, CDR2 SASEGT. The CDR3 spans 14 residues. The CDR3 nucleotides read TGTGCCAGCAGTTGGCGTGGGGCAGGTCACGAGCAGTACTTC. Protein sequence: CASSWRGAGHEQYF.

The chain has TRBV2 and TRBJ2-7; a possible D gene is TRBD1 (6 bases). CDR1 and CDR2 (germline): SNHLY, FYNNEI. This CDR3 comprises 18 residues. The V gene lost 0 bases and the J gene lost 2 bases, with 20 bases spanning the gap. CDR3 DNA: TGTGCCAGCAGTGAAGCTAACGACGACCGACAGGATCCCTACGAGCAGTACTTC. Translated: CASSEANDDRQDPYEQYF.

The V gene is TRBV7-9, the J gene TRBJ2-5; perhaps TRBD2 as D (7 bases). The length of the CDR3 is 16 residues. The V end was cut by 4 bases, the J end by 4 bases, with 19 bases between. Per the germline V gene, CDR1 is SEHNR and CDR2 is FQNEAQ (reference sequence). The DNA of the CDR3 is TGTGCCAGCAGCTCCCTAGAACAGGGAGGGAGAGAGACCCAGTACTTC. Translation gives CASSSLEQGGRETQYF.

The J gene is TRBJ2-3, the V gene TRBV9, with TRBD2 identical over 8 bases. Germline loops: CDR1 SGDLS, CDR2 YYNGEE. V shed 4 bases, J shed 0 bases, and the junction held 13 bases outside the gene matches. The CDR3 sequence is 18 residues long. The CDR3 bases are TGTGCCAGCAGCCCCCCCATTGGTAGCGGGACTAGCACAGATACGCAGTATTTT. This gives the protein CASSPPIGSGTSTDTQYF.

V and J are TRBV5-4 and TRBJ1-2; D might be TRBD1 (5 bases). Germline CDR1 SGHNT, CDR2 YYREEE (reference sequence). Trimming removed 6 bases at V and 8 bases at J, with 14 bases between. This CDR3 spans 12 amino acids. The CDR3 region is CASTQGAGGYTF. CDR3 nucleotides: TGTGCCAGCACCCAGGGAGCTGGCGGCTACACCTTC.

There are a few counts of this clone. The rearrangement links TRBV7-9 to TRBJ1-1; D unresolved. The ends were cut back, 0 bases at V and 1 base at J, with 6 bases in the middle. Germline values: CDR1 SEHNR, CDR2 FQNEAQ (reference sequence). The CDR3 runs 14 residues. The CDR3 sequence is CASSLAAENTEAFF. The CDR3 nucleotides read TGTGCCAGCAGCTTAGCGGCAGAGAACACTGAAGCTTTCTTT.

The rearrangement uses TRBV4-1 and TRBJ2-2, with D hard to call. V gave up 4 bases and J gave up 6 bases, with 12 bases separating them. CDR3 size: 14 residues. Per germline, CDR1 MGHRA and CDR2 YSYEKL. DNA for the CDR3: TGCGCCAGCAGCCGTGGTGACGGCGCCGGGGAGCTGTTTTTT. Its translation: CASSRGDGAGELFF.

The chain carries TRBV5-1 and TRBJ1-1, with a weak D call TRBD1 (5 bases). V lost 3 bases to trimming and J lost 4 bases, with 16 bases between them. This CDR3 is 15 amino acids long. The germline CDR1 and CDR2 sequences are SGHRS and YFSETQ. CDR3 loop: CASSWGRVEATEAFF. The CDR3 coding sequence is TGCGCCAGCAGCTGGGGACGGGTTGAGGCCACTGAAGCTTTCTTT.

The chain has TRBV2 and TRBJ2-7; D may match TRBD1 or TRBD2 (5 bases each). The CDR3 covers 15 residues. The germline gives CDR1 SNHLY, CDR2 FYNNEI. V lost 6 bases and J lost 1, with 16 bases in between. The CDR3 DNA is TGTGCCAGCAGCGAACGGGACGGGTTATCCTACGAGCAGTACTTC. Amino acid sequence: CASSERDGLSYEQYF.

Concerning this clone: The same CDR3 can be traced to other DNA sequences in this sample. The chain employs TRBV5-1 and TRBJ2-3, with 10 bases that match TRBD2. Germline V gene lookup returns CDR1 SGHRS and CDR2 YFSETQ. The J segment lost 2 bases and the V segment lost 0 bases, leaving 3 bases of the junction unmatched. The CDR3 extends over 16 amino acids. DNA of the CDR3: TGCGCCAGCAGCTTGGCCCTAGCGGGGGCCACAGATACGCAGTATTTT. Protein: CASSLALAGATDTQYF.

As regards this clone: Other DNA sequences in this sample translate to the same CDR3. V gene TRBV7-9 combines with J gene TRBJ2-7; D is unclear. This CDR3 comprises 13 residues. V was shortened by 1 base and J by 6 bases, with 10 bases between the two germline ends. In germline, CDR1 is SEHNR, CDR2 FQNEAQ (reference sequence). The DNA for the CDR3 is TGTGCCAGCAGCTTAGGATCCAGACCCGAGCAGTACTTC. Protein sequence: CASSLGSRPEQYF.

CDR3: CASSVGTSVTYEQYF. The CDR3 coding sequence is TGTGCCAGCAGCGTAGGGACTAGCGTTACCTACGAGCAGTACTTC. J is TRBJ2-7 and V is TRBV9; 9 nucleotides align to TRBD2. Germline trimming cut 0 bases from V and 2 bases from J; bases unmatched to any gene: 3. Germline CDR1 is SGDLS and CDR2 is YYNGEE. The CDR3 contains 15 residues.

The rearrangement links TRBV6-5 to TRBJ2-5, with D unclear. The germline CDR1 and CDR2 sequences are MNHEY and SVGAGI. The germline V and J ends were trimmed by 0 bases and 2 bases, with 10 bases remaining between them. The CDR3 loop spans 15 amino acids. CDR3 sequence: CASSYSSADQETQYF. The CDR3 region has the DNA TGTGCCAGCAGTTACTCCTCGGCCGATCAAGAGACCCAGTACTTC.

V gene TRBV19 combines with J gene TRBJ1-6; D is unresolved. CDR1 is LNHDA, CDR2 SQIVND, per germline (reference sequence). The V and J ends lost 1 base and 5 bases respectively, with 9 bases between them. The CDR3 has 15 residues. The CDR3 sequence: CASSIGVANNSPLHF. In nucleotides, the CDR3 is TGTGCCAGTAGTATAGGGGTCGCGAATAATTCACCCCTCCACTTT.

The gene calls are TRBV27 and TRBJ2-7; the match to TRBD2 covers 7 bases. The CDR3 extends over 19 amino acids. Germline lookup yields CDR1 MNHEY and CDR2 SMNVEV (reference sequence). V dropped 5 bases and J dropped 2; count of bases not matched to a gene: 21. The CDR3 nucleotides read TGTGCCAGCAGTCCCGAGAGGGAGGGCCTACTAAGGGCCACCTACGAGCAGTACTTC. It encodes CASSPEREGLLRATYEQYF.

This clone appeared once. Distinct nucleotide sequences in the sample also encode this CDR3. CDR3 nucleotides: TGTGCCAGCAGTTTAGGGGGAAGTGAAGCTTTCTTT. The encoded protein is CASSLGGSEAFF. The genes are TRBV27 and TRBJ1-1; the D gene is possibly TRBD1 (5 bases). V was clipped by 2 bases and J by 7 bases, with 8 bases between them. The CDR3 is 12 residues long. Germline CDR1 reads MNHEY; CDR2 reads SMNVEV (reference sequence).